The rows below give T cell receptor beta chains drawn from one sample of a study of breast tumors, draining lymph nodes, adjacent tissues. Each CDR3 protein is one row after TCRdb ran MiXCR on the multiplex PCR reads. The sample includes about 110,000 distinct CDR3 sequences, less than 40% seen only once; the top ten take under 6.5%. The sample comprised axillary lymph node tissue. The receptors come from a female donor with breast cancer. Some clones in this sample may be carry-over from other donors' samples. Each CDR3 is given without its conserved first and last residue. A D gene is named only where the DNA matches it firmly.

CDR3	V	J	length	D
ASRPTGGWGETQY	TRBV6-1	TRBJ2-5	13	TRBD2
SARAGTYGYT	TRBV20-1	TRBJ1-2	10	NA
ASSGGLAGGMETQY	TRBV11-2	TRBJ2-5	14	TRBD2
ASSPSAGGGGANVLT	TRBV7-8	TRBJ2-6	15	NA
ASRAGTGPRTQS	TRBV14	TRBJ2-5	12	TRBD1
SAEGLAGGSSTDTQY	TRBV20-1	TRBJ2-3	15	TRBD2
ASSPRDRAYNEQF	TRBV7-9	TRBJ2-1	13	TRBD1
ASTKYYGYT	TRBV28	TRBJ1-2	9	NA
ASSFRRTSGSTDTQY	TRBV7-2	TRBJ2-3	15	TRBD2
ASNPGTPGNTLY	TRBV6-2/TRBV6-3	TRBJ1-3	12	NA
ASSLLRQPSGNTIY	TRBV7-9	TRBJ1-3	14	NA
ASKNRGSGNTIY	TRBV6-2/TRBV6-3	TRBJ1-3	12	TRBD1
ASSLAGQPTYGAQY	TRBV12-3/TRBV12-4	TRBJ2-3	14	NA
SARDPGQLRNEQF	TRBV20-1	TRBJ2-1	13	NA
ASSSQREVFTDTQY	TRBV4-1	TRBJ2-3	14	TRBD2
ASSVGQGAEKLF	TRBV25-1	TRBJ1-4	12	NA
ASSYSGRGSYGYT	TRBV6-2/TRBV6-3	TRBJ1-2	13	NA
SANPGQYNEQF	TRBV20-1	TRBJ2-1	11	TRBD1
SARPIKLAQPYEQY	TRBV20-1	TRBJ2-7	14	NA
ASSLDRAQGQPQH	TRBV7-9	TRBJ1-5	13	NA
AWGGTDNEKLF	TRBV30	TRBJ1-4	11	TRBD1
SARPRGPDTQY	TRBV20-1	TRBJ2-3	11	TRBD1
SASRPDNEQF	TRBV20-1	TRBJ2-1	10	NA
ASSLMEGVTDTQY	TRBV7-8	TRBJ2-3	13	NA
ASSRGGEETQY	TRBV4-1	TRBJ2-5	11	NA
ASRVTPSAEAF	TRBV2	TRBJ1-1	11	NA
ADLQGSGGAEWDEQF	TRBV6-4	TRBJ2-1	15	TRBD2
SVGTGENIQY	TRBV29-1	TRBJ2-4	10	TRBD1
ASSLPGATNEKLF	TRBV6-6	TRBJ1-4	13	NA
ASSLLVSHEQF	TRBV11-3	TRBJ2-1	11	NA
SAREEQGARNQPQH	TRBV20-1	TRBJ1-5	14	TRBD1
ASSLPGANSENTIY	TRBV19	TRBJ1-3	14	NA
ASSVPGVAGAVTDTQY	TRBV7-6	TRBJ2-3	16	TRBD2
ASSLEPTNTEAF	TRBV11-2	TRBJ1-1	12	NA
ASTDGLAGYTQY	TRBV19	TRBJ2-3	12	TRBD2
SASRGLEQY	TRBV20-1	TRBJ2-7	9	NA
ASSKTGYEQY	TRBV2	TRBJ2-7	10	NA
ASSTSRDRNFRQPQH	TRBV19	TRBJ1-5	15	TRBD1
ASSFYICSARGKWHQPQH	TRBV5-1	TRBJ1-5	18	NA
ASSVGTTKGNTEAF	TRBV9	TRBJ1-1	14	NA
ASSQSDSPYNEQF	TRBV4-3	TRBJ2-1	13	NA
ASSLVPAENWDTQY	TRBV5-4	TRBJ2-3	14	NA
ASSEGQLRAF	TRBV6-1	TRBJ1-1	10	TRBD1
ASSLVRGPDTQY	TRBV13	TRBJ2-3	12	NA
ATSRGTRNSPLH	TRBV10-1	TRBJ1-6	12	NA
ASQGGPNEKLF	TRBV7-2	TRBJ1-4	11	TRBD1
SARGTATNEKLF	TRBV20-1	TRBJ1-4	12	NA
ASENSLSTDTQY	TRBV13	TRBJ2-3	12	NA
SAGQGGAEAF	TRBV20-1	TRBJ1-1	10	TRBD1
ASSQQQDYNEQF	TRBV4-1	TRBJ2-1	12	NA